Presented here are 5 T cell receptor beta chains from one specimen sequenced in a study of cytomegalovirus exposure and HLA in healthy donors. PCR employed 60 Vbeta and 13 Jbeta primers. Profiled with immunoSEQ multiplex PCR; TCRdb holds only in-frame clones, not every one. Of about 190,000 clones in the sample, about four fifths are singletons; the top ten hold under 7%. What was sequenced was PBMCs. The receptors shown here come from a woman aged 30 to 39 in good health and CMV-seropositive.

Concerning this clone itself: The sample contains more than one DNA sequence encoding this CDR3. The chain joins TRBV5-1 to TRBJ2-6, with 9 bases lining up with TRBD1. The CDR3 sequence is 16 residues long. The V gene end was trimmed by 0 bases and the J gene end by 2 bases; junction bases not matched to a gene: 0. Germline V gene lookup returns CDR1 SGHRS and CDR2 YFSETQ. CDR3 amino acids: CASSLGQGAGANVLTF. CDR3 in DNA: TGCGCCAGCAGCTTGGGACAGGGGGCTGGGGCCAACGTCCTGACTTTC.

V and J are TRBV6-6 and TRBJ2-7, with TRBD1 matching over 8 bases. This CDR3 contains 16 residues. Germline V gene data show CDR1 as MNHNY and CDR2 as SVGAGI (reference sequence). V was clipped by 5 bases and J by 7 bases; unmatched bases: 16. The CDR3 sequence is CASSRKAGTGLMEQYF. In DNA, the CDR3 is TGTGCCAGCAGTCGAAAAGCCGGGACAGGTTTGATGGAGCAGTACTTC.

This chain's CDR3 is CASSLGGTSGGELFF. The CDR3 DNA reads as TGTGCCAGCAGCCTGGGGGGGACATCGGGCGGGGAGCTGTTTTTT. The rearrangement uses TRBV7-2 and TRBJ2-2; tentative D call: TRBD2 (7 bases). The CDR3 sequence is 15 residues long. Trimming removed 5 bases from V and 7 bases from J, with 17 bases in between. Germline CDR1 reads SGHTA; CDR2 reads FQGNSA.

The rearrangement uses TRBV18 and TRBJ2-7; 8 nucleotides align to TRBD1. Per the germline V gene, CDR1 is KGHSH and CDR2 is LQKENI. The CDR3 runs 16 residues. V shed 6 bases and J 3 bases; nucleotides not matched to a gene: 13. The CDR3 DNA reads TGTGCCAGCTCGCTTCACAGGGGGGTCGGAGACTACGAGCAGTACTTC. Its translation: CASSLHRGVGDYEQYF.

The chain combines TRBV28 with TRBJ2-7, with 12 bases aligning to TRBD2. Trimming removed 3 bases from V and 0 bases from J; junction bases left unmatched: 9. Germline values: CDR1 MDHEN, CDR2 SYDVKM. CDR3 length equals 18 residues. The CDR3 nucleotides are TGTGCCAGCAGTTTCGAGCTAGCGGGAGGGCCCTTCTCCTACGAGCAGTACTTC. It codes for CASSFELAGGPFSYEQYF.